This T cell receptor (beta chain) emerged from a study of cytomegalovirus exposure and HLA in healthy donors. 60 Vbeta and 13 Jbeta primers were used in PCR. Sequencing used immunoSEQ multiplex PCR; TCRdb keeps in-frame clones, though not all of them. The sample has 100,000 to 130,000 clones, about 80% seen once; the top ten hold less than 3.5%. The CDR3 length is 16 residues. The germline V gene has CDR1 SNHLY and CDR2 FYNNEI. The J segment lost 0 bases and the V segment lost 6 bases, leaving 9 bases of the junction unmatched. Study-wide points: Published work reported that the classifier diagnosed cytomegalovirus status with high specificity and sensitivity. TCR beta chains associated with HLA were, in a later analysis, more clonally expanded than equally common others. In an earlier analysis, in some 600 donors, most V segments appeared productive either ~87% or ~30% of the time. The only immune exposure information that was available was CMV serostatus.

As regards this clone: The antigen is unknown.

This chain connects TRBV2 to TRBJ2-3, with 7 bases lining up with TRBD2. This receptor was obtained from a man aged 30 to 39 in good health and CMV-seropositive. The sequencing sample was made of PBMCs. CDR3: CASRRMGLPSTDTQYF. CDR3 sequence (DNA): TGTGCCAGCAGACGAATGGGACTACCAAGCACAGATACGCAGTATTTT.